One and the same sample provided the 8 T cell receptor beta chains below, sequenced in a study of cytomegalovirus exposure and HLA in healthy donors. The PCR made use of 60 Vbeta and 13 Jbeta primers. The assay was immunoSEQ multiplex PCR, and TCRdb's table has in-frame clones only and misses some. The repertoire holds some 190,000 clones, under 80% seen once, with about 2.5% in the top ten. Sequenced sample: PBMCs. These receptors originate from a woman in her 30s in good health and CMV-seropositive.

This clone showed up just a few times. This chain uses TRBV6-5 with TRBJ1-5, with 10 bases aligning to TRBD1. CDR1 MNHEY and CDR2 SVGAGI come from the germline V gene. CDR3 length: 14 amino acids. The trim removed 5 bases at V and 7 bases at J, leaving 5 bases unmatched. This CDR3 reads CASSDRGHVQPQHF. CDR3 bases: TGTGCCAGCAGTGACAGGGGGCACGTCCAGCCCCAGCATTTT.

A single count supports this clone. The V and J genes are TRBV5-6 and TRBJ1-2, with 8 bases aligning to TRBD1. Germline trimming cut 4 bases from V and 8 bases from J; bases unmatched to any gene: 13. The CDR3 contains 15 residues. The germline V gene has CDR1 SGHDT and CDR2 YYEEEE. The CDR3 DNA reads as TGTGCCAGCAGCCCTACGGGACAGGATTTTAACGGCTACACCTTC. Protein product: CASSPTGQDFNGYTF. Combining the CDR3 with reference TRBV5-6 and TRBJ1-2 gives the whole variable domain DAGVTQSPTHLIKTRGQQVTLRCSPKSGHDTVSWYQQALGQGPQFIFQYYEEEERQRGNFPDRFSGHQFPNYSSELNVNALLLGDSALYLCASSPTGQDFNGYTFGSGTRLTVV.

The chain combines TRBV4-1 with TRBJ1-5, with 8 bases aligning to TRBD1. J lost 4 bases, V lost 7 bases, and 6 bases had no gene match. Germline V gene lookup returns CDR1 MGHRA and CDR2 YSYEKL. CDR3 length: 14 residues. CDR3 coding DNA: TGCGCCAGCATGGGGACAGGAACAAATCAGCCCCAGCATTTT. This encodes CASMGTGTNQPQHF.

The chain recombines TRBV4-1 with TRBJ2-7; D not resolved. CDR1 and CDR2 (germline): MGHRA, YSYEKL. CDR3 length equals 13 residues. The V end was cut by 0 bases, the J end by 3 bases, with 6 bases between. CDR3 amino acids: CASSQEGGYEQYF. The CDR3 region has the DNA TGCGCCAGCAGCCAAGAAGGCGGCTACGAGCAGTACTTC.

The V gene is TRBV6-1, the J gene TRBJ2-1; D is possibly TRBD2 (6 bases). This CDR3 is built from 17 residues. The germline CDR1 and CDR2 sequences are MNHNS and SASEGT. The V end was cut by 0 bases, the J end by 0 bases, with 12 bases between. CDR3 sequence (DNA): TGTGCCAGCAGTGAAGCGGCTCGGGGGAGCTCCTACAATGAGCAGTTCTTC. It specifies CASSEAARGSSYNEQFF.

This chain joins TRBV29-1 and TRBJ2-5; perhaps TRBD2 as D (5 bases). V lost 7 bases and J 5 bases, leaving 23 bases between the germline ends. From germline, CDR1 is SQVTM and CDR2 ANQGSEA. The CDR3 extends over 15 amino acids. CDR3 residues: CSASPSPPFRETQYF. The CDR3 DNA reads TGCAGCGCAAGCCCTAGCCCGCCTTTCAGGGAGACCCAGTACTTC.

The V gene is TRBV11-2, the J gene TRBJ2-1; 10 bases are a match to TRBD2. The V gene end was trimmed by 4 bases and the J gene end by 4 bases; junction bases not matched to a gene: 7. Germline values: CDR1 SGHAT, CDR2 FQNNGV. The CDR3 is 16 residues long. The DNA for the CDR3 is TGTGCCAGCAGCTCATTTCTAGCGGGGGTTTACAATGAGCAGTTCTTC. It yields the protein CASSSFLAGVYNEQFF.

The CDR3 loop is CASRRGGGEKLFF. The CDR3 nucleotides read TGCGCCAGCCGACGGGGGGGAGGTGAAAAACTGTTTTTT. The V call is TRBV5-1, the J call TRBJ1-4; possible D gene TRBD1, 5 bases. The CDR3 loop spans 13 amino acids. Per the germline V gene, CDR1 is SGHRS and CDR2 is YFSETQ. V lost 7 bases, J lost 7 bases, and 14 bases lay in between.